These 22 T cell receptor beta chains came from one sample sequenced in a study of cytomegalovirus exposure and HLA in healthy donors. Here immunoSEQ multiplex PCR was the method, and the copy in TCRdb shows in-frame clones only, minus some. This table holds 200,000 to 300,000 clones, roughly 91% found once. Sequenced material: PBMCs. Receptors were obtained from a woman aged 25 to 45 in good health and CMV-seronegative.

The chain employs TRBV4-1 and TRBJ1-4; D is undetermined. V lost 1 base and J 7 bases, leaving 7 bases between the germline ends. CDR3 length: 13 residues. The germline CDR1 and CDR2 sequences are MGHRA and YSYEKL. The CDR3 protein is CASSQALSEKLFF. The CDR3 DNA reads TGCGCCAGCAGCCAAGCCCTCAGTGAAAAACTGTTTTTT.

This clone was observed once. This chain joins TRBV29-1 and TRBJ1-1; possibly TRBD1 for D (5 bases). V lost 4 bases and J lost 4, with 13 bases in between. Germline CDR1 SQVTM, CDR2 ANQGSEA. The CDR3 runs 13 residues. CDR3: CSVGGRVGTEAFF. The CDR3 nucleotides are TGCAGCGTTGGAGGCAGGGTGGGCACTGAAGCTTTCTTT.

V and J are TRBV29-1 and TRBJ2-1, with D uncertain. CDR1 and CDR2 (germline): SQVTM, ANQGSEA. CDR3 length equals 14 residues. Trimming pared 3 bases from V and 0 bases from J, leaving 9 bases between. CDR3 sequence (DNA): TGCAGCGTTGATTCAGGTGCCTCCTACAATGAGCAGTTCTTC. Protein product: CSVDSGASYNEQFF.

V is TRBV4-1 and J is TRBJ1-2; TRBD1 agrees at 10 bases. Germline trimming cut 3 bases from V and 1 base from J; bases unmatched to any gene: 2. The CDR3 runs to 15 residues. CDR1 and CDR2 (germline): MGHRA, YSYEKL. This chain's CDR3 is CASSHGQGVNYGYTF. CDR3 in DNA: TGCGCCAGCAGCCATGGACAGGGGGTTAACTATGGCTACACCTTC.

The V call is TRBV6-1, the J call TRBJ2-1; D gene unclear. This CDR3 region has 15 residues. Germline CDR1 MNHNS, CDR2 SASEGT. V lost 8 bases, J lost 0 bases, and 14 bases lay in between. CDR3 residues: CASALGTTSYNEQFF. The CDR3 nucleotides are TGTGCCAGCGCCCTAGGAACGACCTCCTACAATGAGCAGTTCTTC.

This sequence joins TRBV4-3 and TRBJ2-1; TRBD1 matches at 7 bases. The CDR3 totals 15 residues. Per germline, CDR1 LGHNA and CDR2 YSLEER. Trimming took 4 bases from V and 0 from J; bases not matched to a gene: 3. CDR3 protein: CASSLGTDSYNEQFF. CDR3 coding DNA: TGCGCCAGCAGCCTAGGGACAGACTCCTACAATGAGCAGTTCTTC.

This clone has just a few counts. This chain joins TRBV19 and TRBJ2-2, with 8 positions matching TRBD1. CDR1 is LNHDA and CDR2 is SQIVND in the germline V gene (reference sequence). The V gene end was trimmed by 7 bases and the J gene end by 6 bases; junction bases not matched to a gene: 4. This CDR3 has 13 residues. In nucleotides, the CDR3 is TGTGCCAGTACATTACAGGGGGCCGGGGAGCTGTTTTTT. Translating it yields CASTLQGAGELFF.

This sequence joins TRBV6-5 and TRBJ1-1; D perhaps matches TRBD1 (6 bases). V dropped 2 bases and J dropped 3 bases, with 10 bases sitting between them. The length of the CDR3 is 14 residues. The germline gives CDR1 MNHEY, CDR2 SVGAGI. CDR3 bases: TGTGCCAGCAGTTACATTACAGGGCACACTGAAGCTTTCTTT. It translates to CASSYITGHTEAFF.

This chain links TRBV27 with TRBJ2-6, with D unresolved. V lost 8 bases, J lost 0 bases, and 17 bases lay in between. Germline V CDR1 and CDR2: MNHEY, SMNVEV (reference sequence). This CDR3 is built from 17 residues. CDR3 in amino acids: CASSKNRGSSGANVLTF. In nucleotides, the CDR3 is TGTGCCAGCTCCAAAAACCGCGGCAGCTCTGGGGCCAACGTCCTGACTTTC.

This clone was detected once. Written as DNA, the CDR3 is TGTGCCAGCAGCTTAGTTTTAGTCGGGGAGCTGTTTTTT. This gives the protein CASSLVLVGELFF. This chain links TRBV7-6 with TRBJ2-2; D is unclear. CDR1 and CDR2 from the germline V gene are SGHVS and FNYEAQ. V was trimmed by 1 base and J by 7 bases, leaving 7 bases between them. The length of the CDR3 is 13 residues.

The rearrangement uses TRBV27 and TRBJ1-4; D unclear. CDR3 size: 14 residues. The V and J ends lost 4 bases and 6 bases respectively, with 12 bases between them. Germline values: CDR1 MNHEY, CDR2 SMNVEV (reference sequence). CDR3 in amino acids: CASSSREVDEKLFF. In nucleotides, the CDR3 is TGTGCCAGCAGTTCCCGCGAGGTGGATGAAAAACTGTTTTTT.

The chain carries TRBV27 and TRBJ1-1; 7 nucleotides match TRBD1. Losses at the gene ends were 0 bases for V and 3 bases for J; bases not matched to a gene: 1. Germline loops: CDR1 MNHEY, CDR2 SMNVEV (reference sequence). The CDR3 length is 14 residues. CDR3 region: CASSLSRGYTEAFF. DNA for the CDR3: TGTGCCAGCAGTTTATCCAGGGGGTACACTGAAGCTTTCTTT.

The chain uses TRBV5-5 and TRBJ2-7; 10 nucleotides match TRBD2. The CDR3 loop spans 17 amino acids. The ends lost 0 bases at V and 0 bases at J; junction bases unmatched: 6. The germline V gene has CDR1 SGHKS and CDR2 YYEKEE (reference sequence). CDR3 DNA: TGTGCCAGCAGCTTGGCTGTCAGCGGGAGGGGCTCCTACGAGCAGTACTTC. Amino acid sequence: CASSLAVSGRGSYEQYF.

The chain combines TRBV5-1 with TRBJ2-5; 8 bases fit TRBD2. The CDR3 length is 16 residues. Germline V CDR1 and CDR2: SGHRS, YFSETQ. V was clipped by 1 base and J by 4 bases; unmatched bases: 9. The DNA for the CDR3 is TGCGCCAGCAGCTTGTCCGGAACTAGCGGCAGAGAGACCCAGTACTTC. Protein product: CASSLSGTSGRETQYF.

CDR3 residues: CASSRGGSGSYEQYF. CDR3 DNA sequence: TGTGCCAGCAGTCGCGGGGGTAGCGGTTCCTACGAGCAGTACTTC. This chain joins TRBV28 and TRBJ2-7, with TRBD2 matching 7 bases. The CDR3 has 15 amino acids. J lost 1 base, V lost 5 bases, and 8 bases had no gene match. Germline-derived CDR1 and CDR2 are MDHEN and SYDVKM. The entire variable domain, with the rest obtained from reference TRBV28 and TRBJ2-7, is as follows: DVKVTQSSRYLVKRTGEKVFLECVQDMDHENMFWYRQDPGLGLRLIYFSYDVKMKEKGDIPEGYSVSREKKERFSLILESASTNQTSMYLCASSRGGSGSYEQYFGPGTRLTVT.

The CDR3 DNA reads TGTGCCAGCACGGCGTTAGGCACAGATACGCAGTATTTT. This gives the protein CASTALGTDTQYF. V is TRBV2 and J is TRBJ2-3; D not resolved. Germline V gene data show CDR1 as SNHLY and CDR2 as FYNNEI. V lost 7 bases and J 1 base, leaving 9 bases between the germline ends. This CDR3 spans 13 amino acids.

V and J are TRBV2 and TRBJ2-1; 11 bases line up with TRBD2. This CDR3 spans 15 amino acids. Germline V gene sequence: CDR1 SNHLY, CDR2 FYNNEI. J gave up 9 bases and V 3 bases, and 7 bases lay outside the gene matches. The CDR3 DNA follows: TGTGCCAGCAGTGAGGGAACTAGCGGGAGTGTTGAGCAGTTCTTC. It is translated as CASSEGTSGSVEQFF. Full variable domain (remainder filled in from reference TRBV2 and TRBJ2-1): EPEVTQTPSHQVTQMGQEVILRCVPISNHLYFYWYRQILGQKVEFLVSFYNNEISEKSEIFDDQFSVERPDGSNFTLKIRSTKLEDSAMYFCASSEGTSGSVEQFFGPGTRLTVL.

The rearrangement joins TRBV5-1 to TRBJ1-4; 7 nucleotides align to TRBD1. CDR1 and CDR2 from the germline V gene are SGHRS and YFSETQ. The junction had 2 bases not matched to a gene; V was cut back by 3 bases and J by 6 bases. The CDR3 sequence is 13 residues long. CDR3 sequence reads: CASSSDRDEKLFF. The DNA for the CDR3 is TGCGCCAGCAGCTCTGACAGGGATGAAAAACTGTTTTTT.

The genes are TRBV6-5 and TRBJ2-2; the D is unclear. This CDR3 is 14 amino acids long. The V end lost 7 bases, the J end lost 1 base, and 10 bases lay between the germline ends. Germline CDR1 reads MNHEY; CDR2 reads SVGAGI. The CDR3 DNA sequence: TGTGCCAGCACCGTGACACTGAACACCGGGGAGCTGTTTTTT. This encodes CASTVTLNTGELFF.

The chain recombines TRBV4-2 with TRBJ1-4; maybe TRBD1 (6 bases). The CDR3 sequence is 14 residues long. CDR1 and CDR2 (germline): LGHNA, YNFKEQ. Between the trimmed V and J ends, which lost 3 bases and 8 bases, there was a span of 13 bases. The CDR3 DNA sequence: TGTGCCAGCAGCCACGAGACAGGACACGAAAAACTGTTTTTT. Protein: CASSHETGHEKLFF.

This chain connects TRBV6-6 to TRBJ2-7; 7 bases line up with TRBD2. CDR1 and CDR2 (germline): MNHNY, SVGAGI (reference sequence). The CDR3 totals 14 residues. V lost 5 bases, J lost 5 bases, and 9 bases stayed unmatched. The CDR3 region is CASSHGGRPNEQYF. The CDR3 coding sequence is TGTGCCAGCAGTCACGGGGGGAGGCCCAACGAGCAGTACTTC.

The chain couples TRBV5-1 to TRBJ2-5; D might be TRBD1 (6 bases). This CDR3 contains 13 residues. V was cut by 6 bases and J by 1 base, with 10 bases left in between. Germline CDR1 is SGHRS and CDR2 is YFSETQ. The CDR3 sequence: CASKGVIQETQYF. CDR3 bases: TGCGCCAGCAAGGGGGTCATCCAAGAGACCCAGTACTTC.